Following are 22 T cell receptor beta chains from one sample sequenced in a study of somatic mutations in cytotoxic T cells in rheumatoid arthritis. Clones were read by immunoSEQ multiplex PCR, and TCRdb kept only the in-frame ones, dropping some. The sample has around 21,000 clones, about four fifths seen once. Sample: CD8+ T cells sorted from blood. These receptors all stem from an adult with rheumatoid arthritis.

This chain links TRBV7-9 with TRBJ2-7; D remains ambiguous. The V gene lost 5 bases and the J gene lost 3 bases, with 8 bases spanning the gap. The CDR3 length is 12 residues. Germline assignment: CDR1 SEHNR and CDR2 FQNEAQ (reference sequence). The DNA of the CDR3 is TGTGCCAGCAGCCCCACCATCTACGAGCAGTACTTC. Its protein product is CASSPTIYEQYF.

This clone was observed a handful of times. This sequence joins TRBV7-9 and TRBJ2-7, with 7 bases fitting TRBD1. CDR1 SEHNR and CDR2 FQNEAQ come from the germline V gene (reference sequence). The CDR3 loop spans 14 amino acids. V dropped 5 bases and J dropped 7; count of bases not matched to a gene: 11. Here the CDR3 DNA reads TGTGCCAGCAGCCCCAGTGAGGGGGCCTGGGAGCAGTACTTC. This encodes CASSPSEGAWEQYF.

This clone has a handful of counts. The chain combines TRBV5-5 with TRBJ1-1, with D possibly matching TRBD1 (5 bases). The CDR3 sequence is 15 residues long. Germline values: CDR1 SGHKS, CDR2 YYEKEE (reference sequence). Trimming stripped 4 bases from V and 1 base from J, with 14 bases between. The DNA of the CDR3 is TGTGCCAGCAGCATTCGGGGCCGAGAGAACACTGAAGCTTTCTTT. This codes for CASSIRGRENTEAFF. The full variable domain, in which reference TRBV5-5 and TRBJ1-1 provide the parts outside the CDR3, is DAGVTQSPTHLIKTRGQQVTLRCSPISGHKSVSWYQQVLGQGPQFIFQYYEKEERGRGNFPDRFSARQFPNYSSELNVNALLLGDSALYLCASSIRGRENTEAFFGQGTRLTVV.

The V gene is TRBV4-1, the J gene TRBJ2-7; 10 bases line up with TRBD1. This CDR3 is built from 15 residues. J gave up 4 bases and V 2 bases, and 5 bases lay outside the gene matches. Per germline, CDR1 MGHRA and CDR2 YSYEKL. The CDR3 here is CASSQRDRGDYEQYF. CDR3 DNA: TGCGCCAGCAGCCAACGGGACAGGGGAGATTACGAGCAGTACTTC.

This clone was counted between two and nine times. The CDR3 DNA reads as TGCGCCAGCAGCCAAGAGGGGGGACAGGGTAGATACAATGAGCAGTTCTTC. Protein sequence: CASSQEGGQGRYNEQFF. The genes are TRBV4-1 and TRBJ2-1; 9 bases line up with TRBD1. Trimming removed 0 bases from V and 4 bases from J; junction bases left unmatched: 7. Germline V gene data show CDR1 as MGHRA and CDR2 as YSYEKL. There are 17 residues in the CDR3.

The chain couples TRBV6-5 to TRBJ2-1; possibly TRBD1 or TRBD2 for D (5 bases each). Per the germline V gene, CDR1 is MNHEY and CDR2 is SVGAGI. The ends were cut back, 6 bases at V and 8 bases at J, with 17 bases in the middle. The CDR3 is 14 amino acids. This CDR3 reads CASSPGPRPDEQFF. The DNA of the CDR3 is TGTGCCAGCAGCCCGGGACCTCGACCCGATGAGCAGTTCTTC.

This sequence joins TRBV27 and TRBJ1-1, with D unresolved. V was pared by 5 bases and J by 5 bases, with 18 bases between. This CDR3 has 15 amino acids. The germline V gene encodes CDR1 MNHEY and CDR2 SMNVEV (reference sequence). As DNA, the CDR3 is TGTGCCAGCAGTCCATTGACGGGCCGGGTGACTGAAGCTTTCTTT. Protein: CASSPLTGRVTEAFF.

CDR3 sequence (DNA): TGTGCCAGCAGTGAGACAGGGGGGAGCTCTGGAAACACCATATATTTT. This codes for CASSETGGSSGNTIYF. The V call is TRBV6-1, the J call TRBJ1-3, with TRBD1 matching 9 bases. Germline V CDR1 and CDR2: MNHNS, SASEGT. The junction had 3 bases not matched to a gene; V was cut back by 3 bases and J by 0 bases. The CDR3 is 16 amino acids.

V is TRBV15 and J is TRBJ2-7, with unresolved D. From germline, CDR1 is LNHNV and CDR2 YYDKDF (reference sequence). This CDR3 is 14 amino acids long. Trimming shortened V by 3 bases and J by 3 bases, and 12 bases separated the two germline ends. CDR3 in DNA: TGTGCCACCAGCAGCTCTCCGTTTGGCTACGAGCAGTACTTC. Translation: CATSSSPFGYEQYF.

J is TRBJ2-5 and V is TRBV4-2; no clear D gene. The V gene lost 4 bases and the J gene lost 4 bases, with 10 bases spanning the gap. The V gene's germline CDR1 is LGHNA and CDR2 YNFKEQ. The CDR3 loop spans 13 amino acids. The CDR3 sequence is CASSPVRGETQYF. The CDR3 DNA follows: TGTGCCAGCAGCCCCGTACGAGGAGAGACCCAGTACTTC.

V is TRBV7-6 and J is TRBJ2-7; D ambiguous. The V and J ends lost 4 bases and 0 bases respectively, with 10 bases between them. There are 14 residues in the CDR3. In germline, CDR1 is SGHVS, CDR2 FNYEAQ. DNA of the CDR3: TGTGCCAGCAGCTGGGGTGAACACTCCTACGAGCAGTACTTC. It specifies CASSWGEHSYEQYF.

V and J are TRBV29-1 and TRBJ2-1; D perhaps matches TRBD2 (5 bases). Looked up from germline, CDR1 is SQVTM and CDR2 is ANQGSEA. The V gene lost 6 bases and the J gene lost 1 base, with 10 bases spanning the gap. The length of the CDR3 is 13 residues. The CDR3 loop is CSVPDSSYNEQFF. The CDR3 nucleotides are TGCAGCGTACCGGACTCATCCTACAATGAGCAGTTCTTC.

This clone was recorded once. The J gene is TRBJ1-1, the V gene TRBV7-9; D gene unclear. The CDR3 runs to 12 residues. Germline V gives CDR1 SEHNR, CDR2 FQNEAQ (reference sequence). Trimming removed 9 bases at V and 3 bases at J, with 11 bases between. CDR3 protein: CASVKWDTEAFF. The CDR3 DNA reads TGTGCCAGTGTGAAGTGGGACACTGAAGCTTTCTTT.

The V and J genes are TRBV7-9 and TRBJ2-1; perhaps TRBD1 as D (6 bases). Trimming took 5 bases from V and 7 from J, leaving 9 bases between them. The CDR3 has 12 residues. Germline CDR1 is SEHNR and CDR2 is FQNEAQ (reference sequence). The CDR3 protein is CASSPTGNEQFF. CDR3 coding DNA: TGTGCCAGCAGCCCTACAGGGAATGAGCAGTTCTTC.

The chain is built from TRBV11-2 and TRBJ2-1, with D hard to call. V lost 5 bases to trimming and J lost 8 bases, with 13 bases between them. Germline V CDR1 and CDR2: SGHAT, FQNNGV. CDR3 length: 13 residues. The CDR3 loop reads CASSDPPNDEQFF. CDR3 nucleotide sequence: TGTGCCAGCAGCGACCCGCCCAATGATGAGCAGTTCTTC.

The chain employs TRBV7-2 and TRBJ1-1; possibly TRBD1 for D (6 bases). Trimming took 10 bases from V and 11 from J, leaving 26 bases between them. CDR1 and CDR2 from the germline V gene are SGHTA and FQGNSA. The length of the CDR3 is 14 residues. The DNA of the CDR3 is TGTGCCACCCTAGAAGACAGGCCACCCGACCCGGCTTTCTTT. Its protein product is CATLEDRPPDPAFF.

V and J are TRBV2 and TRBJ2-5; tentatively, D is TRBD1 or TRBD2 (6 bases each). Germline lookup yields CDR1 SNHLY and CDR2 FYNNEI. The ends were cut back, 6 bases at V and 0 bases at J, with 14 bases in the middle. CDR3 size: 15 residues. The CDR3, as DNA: TGTGCCAGCAGCGCGGGACAACAGTACCAAGAGACCCAGTACTTC. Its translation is CASSAGQQYQETQYF.

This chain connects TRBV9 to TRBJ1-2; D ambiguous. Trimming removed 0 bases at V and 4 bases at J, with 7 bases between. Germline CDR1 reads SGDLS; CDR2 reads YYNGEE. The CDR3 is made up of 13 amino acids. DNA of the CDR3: TGTGCCAGCAGCGTAGGAGAAACCTATGGCTACACCTTC. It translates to CASSVGETYGYTF.

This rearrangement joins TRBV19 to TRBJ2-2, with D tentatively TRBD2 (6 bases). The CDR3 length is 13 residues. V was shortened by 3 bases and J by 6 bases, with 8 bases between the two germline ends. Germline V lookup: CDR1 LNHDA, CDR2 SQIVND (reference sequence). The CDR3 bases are TGTGCCAGTAGTATTGGCGGGGCCGGGGAGCTGTTTTTT. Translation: CASSIGGAGELFF.

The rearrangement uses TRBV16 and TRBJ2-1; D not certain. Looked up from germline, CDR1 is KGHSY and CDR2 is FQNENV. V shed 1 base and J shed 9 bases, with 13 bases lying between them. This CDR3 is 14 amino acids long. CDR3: CASSQFTAKTEQFF. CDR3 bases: TGTGCCAGCAGCCAATTTACGGCCAAAACTGAGCAGTTCTTC.

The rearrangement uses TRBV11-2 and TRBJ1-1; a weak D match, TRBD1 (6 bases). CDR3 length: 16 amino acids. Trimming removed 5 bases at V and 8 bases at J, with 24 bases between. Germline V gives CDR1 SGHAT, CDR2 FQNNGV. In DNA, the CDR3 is TGTGCCAGCAGCCCCGGGACACGGAGAAACACGGGGGAAGCTTTCTTT. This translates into CASSPGTRRNTGEAFF.

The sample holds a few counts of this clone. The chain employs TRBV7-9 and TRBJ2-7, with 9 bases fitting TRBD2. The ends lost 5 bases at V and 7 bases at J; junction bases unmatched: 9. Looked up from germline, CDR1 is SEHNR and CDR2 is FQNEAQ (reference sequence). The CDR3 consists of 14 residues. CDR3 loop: CASSGTSRVREQYF. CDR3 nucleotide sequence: TGTGCCAGCAGCGGGACTAGCCGAGTACGGGAGCAGTACTTC.